This TCR beta chain was found in a study of tumor-infiltrating lymphocytes in glioblastoma multiforme. Multiple V-beta primers and a C-beta primer amplified TCRB from RNA. TCRdb passed the multiplex PCR reads through MiXCR, listing each CDR3 protein once. The sample yields almost 15,000 distinct CDR3 sequences, 55% to 85% seen once. J was trimmed by 8 bases and V by 6 bases; bases with no gene match: 11. Germline V gene data show CDR1 as SQVTM and CDR2 as ANQGSEA. This CDR3 is 14 amino acids long. The specimen sequenced was brain tumor tissue. The origin of this receptor is a male donor with glioblastoma. The V call is TRBV29-1, the J call TRBJ1-2; 11 bases fit TRBD1. CDR3 in amino acids: CSVTGTGGDNGYTF. DNA for the CDR3: TGCAGCGTGACCGGGACAGGGGGGGACAACGGCTACACCTTC. Full variable domain (remainder filled in from reference TRBV29-1 and TRBJ1-2): SAVISQKPSRDICQRGTSLTIQCQVDSQVTMMFWYRQQPGQSLTLIATANQGSEATYESGFVIDKFPISRPNLTFSTLTVSNMSPEDSSIYLCSVTGTGGDNGYTFGSGTRLTVV.